Each of the 32 T cell receptor beta chains below was sequenced from the same sample in a study of blood T cells in healthy people across ages. The second PCR ran roughly 6 to 11 cycles with a sample-barcoded 5' primer and J-beta primers. TCRdb reprocessed the 5' RACE reads via MiXCR and lists one record per CDR3 protein. Of hundreds of thousands of distinct CDR3 sequences listed, 45% to 50% were seen once; the top ten hold around a third. Sequencing was done on a sample of blood. The source of these receptors is a woman aged 55 to 70 in good health.

The rearrangement links TRBV25-1 to TRBJ2-1; 9 nucleotides agree with TRBD2. CDR1 is MGHDK, CDR2 SYGVNS, per germline. This CDR3 has 15 residues. J gave up 9 bases and V 3 bases, and 9 bases lay outside the gene matches. The CDR3: CASSERHQLAGEQFF. DNA for the CDR3: TGTGCCAGCAGTGAGAGACATCAACTAGCGGGTGAGCAGTTCTTC.

As concerns this clonotype: With a much larger clone just one base away, this may be a read error. J is TRBJ2-7 and V is TRBV6-2 or TRBV6-3, with 13 positions matching TRBD2. Per the germline V gene, CDR1 is MNHEY and CDR2 is SVGEGT. This CDR3 is 13 amino acids long. CDR3 loop: CVSRTSGGAGQYF. The CDR3 region has the DNA TGTGTCAGCAGGACTAGCGGGGGAGCTGGGCAGTACTTC.

Only a few counts were recorded for this clonotype. The chain has TRBV5-1 and TRBJ2-7; D is perhaps TRBD1 or TRBD2 (5 bases each). Trimming shortened V by 0 bases and J by 4 bases, and 14 bases separated the two germline ends. The CDR3 extends over 15 amino acids. Germline V gene data show CDR1 as SGHRS and CDR2 as YFSETQ. CDR3 nucleotides: TGCGCCAGCAGCTTGGGGGGCGCCGGGATGTACGAGCAGTACTTC. Residues: CASSLGGAGMYEQYF.

The V and J genes are TRBV29-1 and TRBJ2-7; D gene uncertain. The germline CDR1 and CDR2 sequences are SQVTM and ANQGSEA. V lost 5 bases and J lost 2, with 13 bases in between. The CDR3 covers 13 residues. The CDR3 DNA reads as TGCAGCGTTTTGTTCCCCCAAACCTACGAGCAGTACTTC. This codes for CSVLFPQTYEQYF.

This chain uses TRBV20-1 with TRBJ1-1, with 12 bases lining up with TRBD1. Per germline, CDR1 DFQATT and CDR2 SNEGSKA (reference sequence). The CDR3 extends over 17 amino acids. The ends lost 6 bases at V and 0 bases at J; junction bases unmatched: 11. CDR3 sequence (DNA): TGCAGTGCGCGACCCCGCGGGACAGGGGGCATGAACACTGAAGCTTTCTTT. Protein: CSARPRGTGGMNTEAFF.

In the case of this clonotype: This may stem from a read error, because a much larger clone lies one nucleotide away. This chain connects TRBV10-3 to TRBJ2-4, with D maybe TRBD2 (6 bases). Germline V gene lookup returns CDR1 ENHRY and CDR2 SYGVKD. The CDR3 contains 16 residues. V shed 3 bases and J shed 13 bases, with 25 bases lying between them. The CDR3 here is CAISESLGDLTYGQYF. CDR3 nucleotides: TGTGCCATCAGTGAATCCCTAGGGGACTTAACCTACGGGCAGTACTTC.

This clonotype has more than one count but fewer than ten. The chain carries TRBV25-1 and TRBJ2-5; TRBD1 is a possible D gene (5 bases). From germline, CDR1 is MGHDK and CDR2 SYGVNS. Trimming removed 2 bases from V and 5 bases from J, with 12 bases in between. This CDR3 contains 14 residues. The CDR3 nucleotides read TGTGCCAGCAGTGAACCGTCCAGGGCGGAGACCCAGTACTTC. This gives the protein CASSEPSRAETQYF.

The rearrangement joins TRBV21-1 to TRBJ2-1; no check of the table's D call, TRBD2, against the DNA was made. TRBV21-1 is a recognized pseudogene. The CDR3 totals 20 residues. CDR3 region: CASSKGYLAGEGDSYNEQFF. Written as DNA, the CDR3 is TGTGCCAGCAGCAAAGGTTACCTAGCGGGAGAGGGGGACTCCTACAATGAGCAGTTCTTC.

This chain uses TRBV27 with TRBJ2-3; no reliable D call. Trimming took off 2 bases at V and 14 bases at J, with 17 bases between the two ends. The CDR3 is 13 residues long. Germline CDR1 reads MNHEY; CDR2 reads SMNVEV (reference sequence). In DNA form, the CDR3 reads TGTGCCAGCAGTTTAGGCAGGTTCGAAACGTGGTATTTT. Its protein is CASSLGRFETWYF.

The CDR3 nucleotides read TGTGCCAGCAGTCCCGGGACAGGACATAGGCATGAGCAGTTCTTC. Translated: CASSPGTGHRHEQFF. The rearrangement links TRBV27 to TRBJ2-1, with 8 bases identical to TRBD1. This CDR3 spans 15 amino acids. The germline gives CDR1 MNHEY, CDR2 SMNVEV (reference sequence). Trimming cost V 5 bases and J 8 bases; bases outside gene matches: 11.

The rearrangement joins TRBV29-1 to TRBJ1-5, with TRBD1 as a possible D gene (6 bases). This CDR3 contains 12 residues. Germline-derived CDR1 and CDR2 are SQVTM and ANQGSEA. V was clipped by 5 bases and J by 4 bases, with 9 bases between them. CDR3 sequence (DNA): TGCAGCGTTTGGGACATTAATCAGCCCCAGCATTTT. Encoded protein: CSVWDINQPQHF.

In its sample, this clonotype was seen many times. The V call is TRBV20-1, the J call TRBJ2-7, with 9 bases lining up with TRBD2. V shed 6 bases and J 1 base; nucleotides not matched to a gene: 4. The CDR3 has 13 residues. The germline gives CDR1 DFQATT, CDR2 SNEGSKA (reference sequence). CDR3: CSASSGRSYEQYF. The CDR3 DNA sequence: TGCAGTGCGAGTAGCGGGAGATCCTACGAGCAGTACTTC.

This clonotype was observed a handful of times. This chain links TRBV2 with TRBJ2-7; D gene unclear. Trimming removed 7 bases at V and 7 bases at J, with 14 bases between. The CDR3 extends over 12 amino acids. Germline V CDR1 and CDR2: SNHLY, FYNNEI. CDR3 region: CASKGVRNEQYF. CDR3 nucleotides: TGTGCCAGCAAAGGCGTGAGGAATGAGCAGTACTTC.

The V call is TRBV15, the J call TRBJ2-1; a weak D match, TRBD2 (6 bases). The CDR3 is made up of 15 amino acids. Germline V lookup: CDR1 LNHNV, CDR2 YYDKDF (reference sequence). V lost 6 bases to trimming and J lost 3 bases, with 15 bases between them. The CDR3 reads CATRGTRGDYNEQFF. CDR3 in DNA: TGTGCCACCAGAGGAACTCGCGGGGACTACAATGAGCAGTTCTTC.

This clonotype was seen a handful of times. The CDR3: CASSLDGATAPEKLFF. In DNA, the CDR3 is TGTGCCAGCAGCTTAGACGGTGCGACCGCTCCGGAAAAACTGTTTTTT. This sequence joins TRBV7-2 and TRBJ1-4; no firm D call. V was cut by 1 base and J by 8 bases, with 17 bases left in between. CDR3 size: 16 residues. The germline gives CDR1 SGHTA, CDR2 FQGNSA.

This clonotype was observed a few times. V and J are TRBV29-1 and TRBJ1-4; D gene uncertain. Between the trimmed V and J ends, which lost 4 bases and 8 bases, there was a span of 17 bases. Germline lookup yields CDR1 SQVTM and CDR2 ANQGSEA. The CDR3 consists of 14 residues. The CDR3 coding sequence is TGCAGCGTTGCCCTAGGACGGGAGCAGGAAAAACTGTTTTTT. Amino acids: CSVALGREQEKLFF. The complete variable domain, with remaining parts taken from reference TRBV29-1 and TRBJ1-4, reads SAVISQKPSRDICQRGTSLTIQCQVDSQVTMMFWYRQQPGQSLTLIATANQGSEATYESGFVIDKFPISRPNLTFSTLTVSNMSPEDSSIYLCSVALGREQEKLFFGSGTQLSVL.

The chain joins TRBV11-2 to TRBJ2-3; D is undetermined. Trimming took 5 bases from V and 8 from J, leaving 14 bases between them. Germline V gene data show CDR1 as SGHAT and CDR2 as FQNNGV. This CDR3 has 13 residues. The CDR3 DNA reads TGTGCCAGCAGCCTTTCCAGAGTGGGTACGCAGTATTTT. Residues: CASSLSRVGTQYF.

The sample holds a few counts of this clonotype. V gene TRBV2 combines with J gene TRBJ2-3, with TRBD2 matching 10 bases. The germline CDR1 and CDR2 sequences are SNHLY and FYNNEI. The CDR3 has 16 residues. Trimming took 4 bases from V and 0 from J; bases not matched to a gene: 4. The CDR3 DNA reads as TGTGCCAGCAGTGGCACTAGCGGGACTAGCACAGATACGCAGTATTTT. This translates into CASSGTSGTSTDTQYF.

This chain joins TRBV27 and TRBJ2-7; the match to TRBD2 covers 9 bases. Germline V gene lookup returns CDR1 MNHEY and CDR2 SMNVEV (reference sequence). The CDR3 runs to 18 residues. The trim removed 10 bases at V and 0 bases at J, leaving 19 bases unmatched. CDR3 coding DNA: TGTGCCACCAGACTGCGGGGGCTAGCGGGGTTGAGCTCCTACGAGCAGTACTTC. Protein product: CATRLRGLAGLSSYEQYF.

The chain recombines TRBV7-3 with TRBJ2-2; 8 nucleotides agree with TRBD1. Germline lookup yields CDR1 SGHTA and CDR2 FQGTGA. The CDR3 is made up of 15 amino acids. V gave up 5 bases and J gave up 4 bases; unmatched junction bases: 6. The CDR3 loop is CASSQGTGITGELFF. The CDR3 bases are TGTGCCAGCAGCCAAGGGACAGGCATCACCGGGGAGCTGTTTTTT.

This clonotype showed up just a few times. The chain links TRBV2 to TRBJ2-5, with TRBD1 as a possible D gene (5 bases). The germline V gene has CDR1 SNHLY and CDR2 FYNNEI. V lost 7 bases, J lost 3 bases, and 15 bases lay in between. This CDR3 contains 14 residues. CDR3: CASTELTGEETQYF. The CDR3 coding sequence is TGTGCCAGCACCGAATTAACAGGTGAAGAGACCCAGTACTTC.

The genes are TRBV6-5 and TRBJ1-6, with TRBD1 matching 9 bases. CDR3 length equals 14 residues. From germline, CDR1 is MNHEY and CDR2 SVGAGI. The trim removed 3 bases at V and 11 bases at J, leaving 5 bases unmatched. This CDR3 is CASSYGDRVTPLHF. The CDR3 nucleotides are TGTGCCAGCAGTTATGGGGACAGGGTTACACCCCTCCACTTT.

This clonotype was recorded a few times. This chain joins TRBV29-1 and TRBJ1-4, with D unclear. The CDR3 has 14 amino acids. Per germline, CDR1 SQVTM and CDR2 ANQGSEA. V lost 2 bases, J lost 0 bases, and 7 bases lay in between. The DNA of the CDR3 is TGCAGCGTTGAACTGCGGGCAACTAATGAAAAACTGTTTTTT. The encoded protein is CSVELRATNEKLFF.

In its sample, this clonotype was seen a few times. The chain has TRBV7-2 and TRBJ1-1; 8 nucleotides match TRBD1. The CDR3 runs 15 residues. Germline trimming cut 1 base from V and 4 bases from J; bases unmatched to any gene: 5. The germline V gene has CDR1 SGHTA and CDR2 FQGNSA. CDR3 sequence (DNA): TGTGCCAGCAGCTTAGTTGGACAGGGCGGCACTGAAGCTTTCTTT. This encodes CASSLVGQGGTEAFF.

This rearrangement joins TRBV14 to TRBJ2-3; a possible D gene is TRBD2 (6 bases). The V and J ends lost 0 bases and 4 bases respectively, with 11 bases between them. The CDR3 has 15 amino acids. CDR1 and CDR2 (germline): SGHDN, FVKESK. The CDR3 reads CASSQEGGRADTQYF. The CDR3 DNA reads as TGTGCCAGCAGCCAAGAAGGAGGGAGAGCAGATACGCAGTATTTT.

This chain connects TRBV20-1 to TRBJ2-3; TRBD2 matches at 8 bases. The CDR3 runs to 15 residues. V lost 3 bases to trimming and J lost 6 bases; unmatched junction nucleotides: 11. Germline loops: CDR1 DFQATT, CDR2 SNEGSKA (reference sequence). DNA for the CDR3: TGCAGTGCTAGGGACCCAGCGGGAGAAGGGGATACGCAGTATTTT. It encodes CSARDPAGEGDTQYF.

This rearrangement joins TRBV7-2 to TRBJ2-7; D ambiguous. The V and J ends lost 5 bases and 2 bases respectively, with 13 bases between them. CDR3 size: 14 residues. Germline CDR1 reads SGHTA; CDR2 reads FQGNSA. The CDR3 DNA sequence: TGTGCCAGCAGCCCTAATCTGGGAACCTACGAGCAGTACTTC. As protein: CASSPNLGTYEQYF.

This clonotype occurred a few times. The genes are TRBV11-2 and TRBJ2-5; D ambiguous. The J call is doubtful: the DNA matches TRBJ2-7 better. The CDR3 spans 14 residues. CDR1 is SGHAT and CDR2 is FQNNGV in the germline V gene. The CDR3 spells CASSLARETYEQYF. For the CDR3, the DNA is TGTGCCAGCAGCTTAGCAAGGGAAACCTACGAGCAGTACTTC.

This clonotype was counted a few times. The V gene is TRBV10-3, the J gene TRBJ2-3, with 14 bases identical to TRBD2. The length of the CDR3 is 16 residues. Germline CDR1 is ENHRY and CDR2 is SYGVKD. V was pared by 2 bases and J by 3 bases, with 1 base of the junction left unmatched. The CDR3 region has the DNA TGTGCCATCAGTGAGGGACTAGCGGGAGGAACAGATACGCAGTATTTT. It yields the protein CAISEGLAGGTDTQYF.

The genes are TRBV3-1 and TRBJ2-3; either TRBD1 or TRBD2 may fit D (5 bases each). Germline values: CDR1 LGHDT, CDR2 YNNKEL (reference sequence). This CDR3 is built from 12 residues. Between the trimmed V and J ends, which lost 11 bases and 1 base, there was a span of 10 bases. In nucleotides, the CDR3 is TGTGCCGTTGGGACCCGCACAGATACGCAGTATTTT. Translation gives CAVGTRTDTQYF.

The gene calls are TRBV7-2 and TRBJ2-7, with TRBD2 matching over 9 bases. The germline CDR1 and CDR2 sequences are SGHTA and FQGNSA. The CDR3 sequence is 15 residues long. The V gene end was trimmed by 2 bases and the J gene end by 5 bases; junction bases not matched to a gene: 7. DNA of the CDR3: TGTGCCAGCAGCTTACTTAGCGGGAGAGCAGACGAGCAGTACTTC. Translation: CASSLLSGRADEQYF.

The gene calls are TRBV4-3 and TRBJ2-5; the match to TRBD2 covers 11 bases. With the DNA end fitting TRBJ2-7 better, the J assignment may be wrong. This CDR3 contains 15 residues. Per germline, CDR1 LGHNA and CDR2 YSLEER. CDR3 nucleotides: TGCGCCAGCAGCCTGGTAGCGGGGGGGGTCGACGAGCAGTACTTC. Translated: CASSLVAGGVDEQYF.